The 14 T cell receptor beta chains given below trace back to one sample, sequenced in a study of cytomegalovirus exposure and HLA in healthy donors. Researchers ran the PCR with 60 Vbeta and 13 Jbeta primers. The table came from immunoSEQ multiplex PCR; TCRdb's copy has only in-frame clones and leaves some out. Of about 160,000 clones detected, almost 80% appear once; the ten largest clones hold around 1.3%. The sequenced material came from PBMCs. The receptors were gathered from a woman between 50 and 59 years old in good health and CMV-seronegative.

V gene TRBV7-9 combines with J gene TRBJ2-5; the match to TRBD1 covers 8 bases. CDR1 SEHNR and CDR2 FQNEAQ come from the germline V gene (reference sequence). Trimming cost V 5 bases and J 0 bases; bases outside gene matches: 8. The CDR3 runs to 16 residues. CDR3 in DNA: TGTGCCAGCAGCGACCGGGACAGGTGGTACCAAGAGACCCAGTACTTC. Encoded protein: CASSDRDRWYQETQYF.

The chain couples TRBV11-2 to TRBJ2-1; D ambiguous. V was pared by 2 bases and J by 1 base, with 3 bases between. Looked up from germline, CDR1 is SGHAT and CDR2 is FQNNGV. CDR3 size: 13 residues. CDR3 nucleotides: TGTGCCAGCAGCTTATCATCCTACAATGAGCAGTTCTTC. Translating gives CASSLSSYNEQFF.

Notes on this clone: An end of the junction does not agree with germline; a read error may underlie this. The V gene is TRBV5-1, the J gene TRBJ2-5, with 12 bases that match TRBD1. The CDR3 extends over 16 amino acids. Germline V gene data show CDR1 as SGHRS and CDR2 as YFSETQ. The CDR3 loop is CAGSQTGTGGFKTQYF. The CDR3 DNA sequence: TGCGCCGGCAGCCAGACCGGGACAGGGGGCTTCAAGACCCAGTACTTC.

The V gene is TRBV7-6, the J gene TRBJ1-2; D call uncertain. The CDR3 loop spans 14 amino acids. The ends were cut back, 1 base at V and 9 bases at J, with 15 bases in the middle. From germline, CDR1 is SGHVS and CDR2 FNYEAQ. CDR3 sequence (DNA): TGTGCCAGCAGCTTAGGCGGGATTCCGGAGAGCTACACCTTC. Translating gives CASSLGGIPESYTF.

The chain recombines TRBV6-5 with TRBJ1-2, with D maybe TRBD1 (6 bases). The ends were cut back, 5 bases at V and 8 bases at J, with 18 bases in the middle. Per germline, CDR1 MNHEY and CDR2 SVGAGI. This CDR3 is 14 amino acids long. This CDR3 is CASSLVVGGGGYTF. CDR3 DNA: TGTGCCAGCAGTCTAGTAGTCGGGGGGGGCGGCTACACCTTC.

The genes are TRBV28 and TRBJ1-1; D might be TRBD1 (6 bases). V was pared by 5 bases and J by 8 bases, with 15 bases between. Germline CDR1 is MDHEN and CDR2 is SYDVKM. This CDR3 has 13 amino acids. In DNA form, the CDR3 reads TGTGCCAGCAGTAACCCCGAAACAGGGGAAGCTTTCTTT. It is translated as CASSNPETGEAFF.

There are a few counts of this clone. The chain employs TRBV4-2 and TRBJ1-6, with TRBD1 matching 7 bases. The CDR3 sequence is 17 residues long. Per germline, CDR1 LGHNA and CDR2 YNFKEQ. After removal of 3 bases from V and 12 bases from J, the junction contained 17 bases not matched to a gene. CDR3 sequence reads: CASSHRVTGDTSVPLHF. DNA for the CDR3: TGTGCCAGCAGCCACCGAGTTACAGGGGACACTTCGGTACCCCTCCACTTT.

This clone was counted a few times. The V call is TRBV27, the J call TRBJ2-1; perhaps TRBD1 as D (6 bases). Trimming shortened V by 6 bases and J by 7 bases, and 19 bases separated the two germline ends. The CDR3 runs to 15 residues. Germline V gene sequence: CDR1 MNHEY, CDR2 SMNVEV (reference sequence). The CDR3, as DNA: TGTGCCAGCAGGATACAGGGAAAGGGTAGGAATGAGCAGTTCTTC. Residues: CASRIQGKGRNEQFF.

The chain links TRBV21-1 to TRBJ1-1; the table's TRBD1 call for D was not verified on the DNA. TRBV21-1 is a pseudogene locus. The CDR3 is 14 amino acids. The CDR3, as DNA: TGTGCCGTCACTAGGGGGCTGGGGAACACTGAAGCTTTCTTT. It yields the protein CAVTRGLGNTEAFF.

V usage is TRBV5-6 and J usage is TRBJ2-7; TRBD1 matches at 7 bases. CDR1 SGHDT and CDR2 YYEEEE come from the germline V gene. The CDR3 contains 13 residues. The CDR3 bases are TGTGCCAGCAGCTTGGCGTCGGGGACAGCCAGGAGGGTC. This sequence encodes CASSLASGTARRV.

J is TRBJ1-1 and V is TRBV7-9; 9 nucleotides agree with TRBD1. Per the germline V gene, CDR1 is SEHNR and CDR2 is FQNEAQ (reference sequence). The length of the CDR3 is 14 residues. The V and J ends lost 5 bases and 5 bases, in that order; junction bases with no gene match: 6. As DNA, the CDR3 is TGTGCCAGCAGCACCGCGGGACAGGGAACTGAAGCTTTCTTT. It encodes CASSTAGQGTEAFF.

With regard to this clone: A junction end diverges from the germline sequence, so it may reflect a read error. The gene calls are TRBV27 and TRBJ2-7; the D gene is possibly TRBD1 (5 bases). Germline CDR1 reads MNHEY; CDR2 reads SMNVEV (reference sequence). This CDR3 spans 13 amino acids. As DNA, the CDR3 is TGTGCCAGCGGGTATAGGGGATCCCACGAGCGGTACTTC. This translates into CASGYRGSHERYF.

The sample holds a few counts of this clone. The chain links TRBV15 to TRBJ2-7; D might be TRBD1 (5 bases). This CDR3 has 15 residues. The ends were cut back, 8 bases at V and 0 bases at J, with 17 bases in the middle. Germline V lookup: CDR1 LNHNV, CDR2 YYDKDF (reference sequence). The DNA of the CDR3 is TGTGCCACCGGGTTGGGCAGGGAACCCTCCTACGAGCAGTACTTC. It codes for CATGLGREPSYEQYF. The variable domain in full, with the rest retrieved from reference TRBV15 and TRBJ2-7, is DAMVIQNPRYQVTQFGKPVTLSCSQTLNHNVMYWYQQKSSQAPKLLFHYYDKDFNNEADTPDNFQSRRPNTSFCFLDIRSPGLGDTAMYLCATGLGREPSYEQYFGPGTRLTVT.

The V call is TRBV7-3, the J call TRBJ2-7, with TRBD1 matching over 8 bases. The CDR3 contains 14 residues. The V gene end was trimmed by 2 bases and the J gene end by 7 bases; junction bases not matched to a gene: 7. Per germline, CDR1 SGHTA and CDR2 FQGTGA. CDR3 residues: CASSLSGGGGEQYF. Here the CDR3 DNA reads TGTGCCAGCAGCTTATCAGGGGGCGGTGGGGAGCAGTACTTC.